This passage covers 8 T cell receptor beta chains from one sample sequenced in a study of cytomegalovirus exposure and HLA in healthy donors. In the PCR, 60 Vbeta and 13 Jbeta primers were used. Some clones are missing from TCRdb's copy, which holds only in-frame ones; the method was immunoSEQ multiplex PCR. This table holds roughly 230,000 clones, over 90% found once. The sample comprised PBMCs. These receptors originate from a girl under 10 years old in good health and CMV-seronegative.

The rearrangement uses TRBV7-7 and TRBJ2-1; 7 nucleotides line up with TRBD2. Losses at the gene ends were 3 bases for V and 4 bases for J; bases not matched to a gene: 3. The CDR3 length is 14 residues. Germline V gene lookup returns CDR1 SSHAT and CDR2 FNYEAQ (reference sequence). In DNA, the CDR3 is TGTGCCAGCAGCTTTGGGAGGGGTTACAATGAGCAGTTCTTC. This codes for CASSFGRGYNEQFF.

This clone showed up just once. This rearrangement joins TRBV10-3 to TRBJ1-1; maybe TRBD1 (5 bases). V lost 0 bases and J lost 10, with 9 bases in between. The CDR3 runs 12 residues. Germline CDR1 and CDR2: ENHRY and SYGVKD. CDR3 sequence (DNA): TGTGCCATCAGTGAGTCCGGGGGGGGAGCTTTCTTT. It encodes CAISESGGGAFF.

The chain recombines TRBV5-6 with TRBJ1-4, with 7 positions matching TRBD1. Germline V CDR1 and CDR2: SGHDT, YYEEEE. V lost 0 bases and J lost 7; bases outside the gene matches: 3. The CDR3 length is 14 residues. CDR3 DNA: TGTGCCAGCAGCTTGGTACAGGGGAGTGAAAAACTGTTTTTT. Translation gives CASSLVQGSEKLFF.

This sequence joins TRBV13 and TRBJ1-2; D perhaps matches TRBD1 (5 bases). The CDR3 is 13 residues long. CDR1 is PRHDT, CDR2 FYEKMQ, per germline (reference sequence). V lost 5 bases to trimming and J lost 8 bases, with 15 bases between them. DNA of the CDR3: TGTGCCAGCAGCCGGGGGGGGGTCGGAGGCTACACCTTC. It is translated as CASSRGGVGGYTF.

The CDR3 nucleotides read TGTGCCAGTAGGGACAGGGTATCACCCCTCCACTTT. Translated, it gives CASRDRVSPLHF. The rearrangement joins TRBV19 to TRBJ1-6, with 8 bases fitting TRBD1. The CDR3 consists of 12 residues. Germline CDR1 and CDR2: LNHDA and SQIVND (reference sequence). V was pared by 6 bases and J by 10 bases, with 2 bases of the junction left unmatched.

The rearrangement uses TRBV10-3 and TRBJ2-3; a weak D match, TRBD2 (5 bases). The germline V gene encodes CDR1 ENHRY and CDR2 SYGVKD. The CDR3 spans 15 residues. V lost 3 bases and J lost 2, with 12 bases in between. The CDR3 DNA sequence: TGTGCCATCAGTGACCCCCGGACTTCCACAGATACGCAGTATTTT. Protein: CAISDPRTSTDTQYF.

CDR3 region: CASSLVRGRAQGYTF. CDR3 nucleotide sequence: TGTGCCAGCAGCTTGGTAAGGGGCAGGGCGCAGGGCTACACCTTC. The rearrangement links TRBV5-4 to TRBJ1-2, with TRBD1 as a possible D gene (5 bases). CDR3 length: 15 amino acids. V was cut by 0 bases and J by 8 bases, with 17 bases left in between. Germline lookup yields CDR1 SGHNT and CDR2 YYREEE (reference sequence).

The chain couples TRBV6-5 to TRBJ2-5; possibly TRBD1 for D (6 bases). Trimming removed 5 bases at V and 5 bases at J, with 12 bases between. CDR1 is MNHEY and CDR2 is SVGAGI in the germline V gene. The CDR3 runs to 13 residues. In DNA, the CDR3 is TGTGCCAGCAGTAGGGGGTGGGAGGAGACCCAGTACTTC. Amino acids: CASSRGWEETQYF.